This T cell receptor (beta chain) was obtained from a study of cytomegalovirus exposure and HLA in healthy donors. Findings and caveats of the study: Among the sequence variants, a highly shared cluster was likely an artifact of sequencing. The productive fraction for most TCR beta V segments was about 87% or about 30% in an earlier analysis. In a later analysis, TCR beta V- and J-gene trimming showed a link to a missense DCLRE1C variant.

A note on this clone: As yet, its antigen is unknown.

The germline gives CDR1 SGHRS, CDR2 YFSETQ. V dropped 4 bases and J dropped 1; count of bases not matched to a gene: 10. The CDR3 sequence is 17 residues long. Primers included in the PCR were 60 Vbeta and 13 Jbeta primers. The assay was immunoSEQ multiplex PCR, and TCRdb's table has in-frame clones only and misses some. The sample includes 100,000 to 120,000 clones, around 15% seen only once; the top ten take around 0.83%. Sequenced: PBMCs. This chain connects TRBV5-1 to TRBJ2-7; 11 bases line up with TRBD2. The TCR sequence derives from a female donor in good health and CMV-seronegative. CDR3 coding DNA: TGCGCCAGCAGCAATATCCTCACTAGCGGGAGTTCCTACGAGCAGTACTTC. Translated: CASSNILTSGSSYEQYF.